These T cell receptor beta chains were read from a single sample in a study of T cell responses to AZD1222 COVID-19 vaccine. Repertoires were generated with immunoSEQ multiplex PCR, while TCRdb's copy carries only in-frame clones and drops some. This sample has roughly 130,000 clones, with 86% found just once. The sample in question was peripheral blood, obtained on day 0 of AZD1222 vaccination. The source of these receptors is an adult in good health. CDR3s include the opening cysteine and the closing phenylalanine or tryptophan. A D gene is named only where the DNA matches it firmly. Clone size is shown for a subset of rows, as once, few, many or a class of expanded clone.

v_call	d_call	j_call	clone_size	cdr3_nt	cdr3_aa
TRBV12-5	-	TRBJ1-5	-	TGTGCTAGTGGTTTGGGGCTGGATCAGCCCCAGCATTTT	CASGLGLDQPQHF
TRBV7-3	-	TRBJ2-3	-	TGTGCCAGCAGCTCCGTTGCGGGGGCCTCCACAGGTACGCAGTATTTT	CASSSVAGASTGTQYF
TRBV27	-	TRBJ2-7	-	TGTGCCAGCAGTGGGGAGGCAATTCCAGTCGTGCACTTC	CASSGEAIPVVHF
TRBV11-2	TRBD2	TRBJ2-3	-	TGTGCCAGCAGCTTAACTAGCGGGGCCACAGATACGCAGTATTTT	CASSLTSGATDTQYF
TRBV28	TRBD1	TRBJ1-2	-	TGTGCCAGCAGTTGGGGGACAGGGGTTAACTATGGCTACACCTTC	CASSWGTGVNYGYTF
TRBV7-2	-	TRBJ2-1	-	TGTGCCAGCAGCTCCGGACCGGGGTGGAATAATGAGCAGTTCTTC	CASSSGPGWNNEQFF
TRBV5-1	-	TRBJ2-7	-	TGCGCCAGCAGCTTGGTGGTTGGGGCTTACTACGAGCAGTACTTC	CASSLVVGAYYEQYF
TRBV4-1	TRBD1	TRBJ1-2	medium-sized	TGCGCCAGCAGCCAACCTACAGGGGGCGAGGGCTACACCTTC	CASSQPTGGEGYTF
TRBV28	-	TRBJ2-7	-	TGTGCCAGCAGTTTATCTTCGGGTATTGGCCTGGAGCAGTACTTC	CASSLSSGIGLEQYF
TRBV7-2	-	TRBJ1-6	-	TGTGCCAGCAGATCGAGCAGGGCTGTGAATAATTCACCCCTCCACTTT	CASRSSRAVNNSPLHF
TRBV5-5	TRBD1	TRBJ2-5	-	TGTGCCAGCAGCTCGGAAGGGGACAGGCCCCTACAAGAGACCCAGTACTTC	CASSSEGDRPLQETQYF
TRBV9	-	TRBJ2-3	-	TGTGCCAGCAGCCTCCCAGGGACAGATACGCAGTATTTT	CASSLPGTDTQYF
TRBV18	-	TRBJ1-6	-	TGTGCCAGCTCACCACCGGCTGGGGGAAATTCACCCCTCCACTTT	CASSPPAGGNSPLHF
TRBV2	-	TRBJ1-6	-	TGTGCCAGCAGTGAATTTTATAATTCACCCCTCCACTTT	CASSEFYNSPLHF
TRBV27	-	TRBJ1-2	-	TGTGCCAGCAGTCCCAAAGGATGGGATGGCTACACCTTC	CASSPKGWDGYTF
TRBV5-1	-	TRBJ2-3	-	TGCGCCAGCAGCCCGGACGGATACACAGATACGCAGTATTTT	CASSPDGYTDTQYF
TRBV11-3	-	TRBJ1-1	few	TGTGCCAGCAGCTTAGACGGGGTGAACACTGAAGCTTTCTTT	CASSLDGVNTEAFF
TRBV10-3	TRBD1	TRBJ2-7	-	TGTGCCATCAGTGAATCCGGGACAGACTACGAGCAGTACTTC	CAISESGTDYEQYF
TRBV5-4	TRBD2	TRBJ2-5	-	TGTGCCAGCAGCTCCCCCGAGCGGGGGTCAGAGACCCAGTACTTC	CASSSPERGSETQYF
TRBV7-9	TRBD1	TRBJ1-4	few	TGTGCCAGCAGCCATGACAGGGGTAGCGAAAAACTGTTTTTT	CASSHDRGSEKLFF
TRBV11-2	-	TRBJ1-4	once	TGTGCCAGCAGCTTAAATGATGGGGAAGGGGAAAAACTGTTTTTT	CASSLNDGEGEKLFF
TRBV4-1	-	TRBJ1-1	-	TGCGCCAGCAGCCAGGAGGGGGAACGAACTGAAGCTTTCTTT	CASSQEGERTEAFF
TRBV9	-	TRBJ2-5	-	TGTGCCCGCCGCGTCGGGCGGGGGCGGGGGGAGACCCAGTACTTC	CARRVGRGRGETQYF
TRBV6-5	-	TRBJ1-3	-	TGTGCCAGCAGACCCTTGACAGGCGGTAGGCGAACCATATATTTT	CASRPLTGGRRTIYF
TRBV10-3	-	TRBJ2-7	-	TGTGCCATCAGTGACATCTACAATCCCGAGCAGTACTTC	CAISDIYNPEQYF
TRBV10-1	-	TRBJ1-5	-	TGCGCCAGCAGTGCAGGTCATAGCAATCAGCCCCAGCATTTT	CASSAGHSNQPQHF
TRBV6-1	TRBD1	TRBJ1-1	-	TGTGCCAGCAGTGAGACACAGGGGGCCACTGAAGCTTTCTTT	CASSETQGATEAFF
TRBV25-1	TRBD1	TRBJ1-4	once	TGTGCCAGCAGTACCACCGGGACAGGGGTTGAAAAACTGTTTTTT	CASSTTGTGVEKLFF
TRBV5-1	TRBD1	TRBJ1-1	-	TGCGCCAGCAGCCATGAAGGACAGGGCTTCACTGAAGCTTTCTTT	CASSHEGQGFTEAFF
TRBV7-2	-	TRBJ1-1	-	TGTGCCAGCAACAATATGGGTTTCACTGAAGCTTTCTTT	CASNNMGFTEAFF
TRBV10-3	TRBD1	TRBJ1-6	once	TGTGCCATCAAGGAGACAGGGGTAGGCTCACCCCTCCACTTT	CAIKETGVGSPLHF
TRBV9	-	TRBJ1-1	-	TGTGCCAGCAGCGGAGGAAAAAATGAAGCTTTCTTT	CASSGGKNEAFF
TRBV19	-	TRBJ1-1	-	TGTGCCAGTACAACAGGGAACACTGAAGCTTTCTTT	CASTTGNTEAFF
TRBV12-3/TRBV12-4	-	TRBJ1-2	-	TGTGCCAGCAGGCCGGGAGAGGATTATGGCTACACCTTC	CASRPGEDYGYTF
TRBV5-1	-	TRBJ1-1	few	TGCGCCAGCAGCTTGTCTCCGACCGGGGGCGGTAAAGCTTTCTTT	CASSLSPTGGGKAFF
TRBV11-2	-	TRBJ2-3	-	TGTGCCAGCAGCGACGGGAGCACAGATACGCAGTATTTT	CASSDGSTDTQYF
TRBV2	-	TRBJ1-2	-	TGTGCCAGCAGTGAAAGGGCAGCGGGCTACACCTTC	CASSERAAGYTF
TRBV24-1	TRBD2	TRBJ2-1	-	TGTGCCACCAGTGGGACTAGCGGGGGGCAGAGTGAGCAGTTCTTC	CATSGTSGGQSEQFF
TRBV5-1	-	TRBJ2-3	once	TGCGCCAGCAGCCCTCGGAGTGCAGATACGCAGTATTTT	CASSPRSADTQYF
TRBV10-3	TRBD1	TRBJ1-2	-	TGTGCCATCAGCCGACAGGGGGAAGACTATGGCTACACCTTC	CAISRQGEDYGYTF
TRBV3-1/TRBV3-2	-	TRBJ1-5	-	TGTGCCAGCAGCCAAGATCCCGGGGCTAGCAATCAGCCCCAGCATTTT	CASSQDPGASNQPQHF
TRBV3-1/TRBV3-2	-	TRBJ2-1	-	TGTGCCAGCAGCTTCCGAACCCCGCCCAATGAGCAGTTCTTC	CASSFRTPPNEQFF
TRBV19	TRBD1	TRBJ1-1	-	TGTGCCAGTTCACACAACAGGGGTGTTACGAACACTGAAGCTTTCTTT	CASSHNRGVTNTEAFF
TRBV18	TRBD1	TRBJ2-7	once	TGTGCCAGCTCACCACAACAGGGGGCCGGCGAGCAGTACTTC	CASSPQQGAGEQYF
TRBV18	TRBD2	TRBJ2-1	-	TGTGCCAGCTCACCCCTCCTAGCGGGAGGATCGAATGAGCAGTTCTTC	CASSPLLAGGSNEQFF
TRBV18	-	TRBJ2-3	-	TGTGCCAGCTCACCAATATTAACAGATACGCAGTATTTT	CASSPILTDTQYF
TRBV24-1	TRBD1	TRBJ2-1	-	TGTGCCACCAGTGATCGAGCGGGACAGGGAGGGATCAGCTCCTACAATGAGCAGTTCTTC	CATSDRAGQGGISSYNEQFF
TRBV10-3	-	TRBJ2-7	-	TGTGCCATCAGTGATTCCGGGGGAATATACGAGCAGTACTTC	CAISDSGGIYEQYF
TRBV10-1	-	TRBJ2-1	-	TGCGCCAGCAGTGTATCCGGGACCCAAAATGAGCAGTTCTTC	CASSVSGTQNEQFF
TRBV2	TRBD1	TRBJ2-5	-	TGTGCCACTTCTAGACAGGGTTTCGAGACCCAGTACTTC	CATSRQGFETQYF
TRBV4-1	-	TRBJ2-7	-	TGCGCCAGCAGCCGGGACGAGGGGTCCACCTACGAGCAGTACTTC	CASSRDEGSTYEQYF
TRBV2	TRBD2	TRBJ2-1	-	TGTGCCAGCAGAGCTACTAGCGGGGGCCCCAATGAGCAGTTCTTC	CASRATSGGPNEQFF
TRBV19	-	TRBJ2-2	-	TGTGCCAGTAATTGGAGGGAGGTAAACGGGGAGCTGTTTTTT	CASNWREVNGELFF
TRBV29-1	-	TRBJ2-2	-	TGCAGCGTTGGCTGGGGGACACGCGCGGGCACCGGGGAGCTGTTTTTT	CSVGWGTRAGTGELFF
TRBV21-1	-	TRBJ2-3	-	TGTGCCAGCAGCAAAGCTGGGACAGCCACTTCTTACACAGATACGCAGTATTTT	CASSKAGTATSYTDTQYF
TRBV3-1/TRBV3-2	TRBD2	TRBJ2-3	-	TGTGCCAGCAGCCCGCACGGGGGGGCGGGCGATACGCAGTATTTT	CASSPHGGAGDTQYF